The subject of this entry is one TCR beta chain. Its antigen remains unknown. Libraries were UMI-labeled 5' RACE TRB cDNA. TCRdb re-called the 5' RACE reads; every CDR3 protein appears as one record, without DNA. This repertoire includes about 60,000 distinct CDR3 sequences. Germline V gene sequence: CDR1 SEHNR, CDR2 FQNEAQ (reference sequence). CDR3 length equals 13 residues. This specimen belongs to a study of CXCR3-negative and CXCR3-positive naive CD8 T cells. About the research overall: Per-library TRB read counts averaged about 1.5 +/- 0.3 million, adding up to about 150 million in total. Study-level points and caveats: TRB CDR3 hydrophobicity was greater in CXCR3-positive naive cells than in CXCR3-negative naive cells. Relative to memory CD8+ cells, whose diversity was much lower, both naive subsets had comparably high diversity. TRBV-TRBJ usage matched between naive CXCR3-negative and CXCR3-positive cells but not between memory cells.

V is TRBV7-9 and J is TRBJ2-5; TCRdb calls TRBD1, which cannot be checked without DNA. This sequence originates from a human donor in good health. Some clones in this sample may be carry-over from other donors' samples. Material for sequencing was naive CXCR3+ CD8+ T cells from blood. Regarding subset: CD45RO-CCR7+CD27+CD95- naive CD8+ T cells expressing CXCR3 (TNR3+). The CDR3 sequence: CASTGTAQETQYF.